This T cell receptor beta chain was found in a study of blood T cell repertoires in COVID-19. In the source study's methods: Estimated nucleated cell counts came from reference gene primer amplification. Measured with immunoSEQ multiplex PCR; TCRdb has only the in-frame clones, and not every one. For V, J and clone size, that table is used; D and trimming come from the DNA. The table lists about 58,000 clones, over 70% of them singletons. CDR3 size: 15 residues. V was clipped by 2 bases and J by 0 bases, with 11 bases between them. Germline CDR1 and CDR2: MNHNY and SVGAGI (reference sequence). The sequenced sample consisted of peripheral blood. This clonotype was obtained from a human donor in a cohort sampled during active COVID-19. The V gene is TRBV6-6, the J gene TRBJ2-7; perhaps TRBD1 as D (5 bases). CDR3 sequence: CASSYGATSSYEQYF. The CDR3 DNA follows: TGTGCCAGCAGTTACGGGGCCACGAGCTCCTACGAGCAGTACTTC.